This T cell receptor (beta chain) was identified during a study of blood T cell repertoires in COVID-19. The CDR3 totals 14 residues. Germline V gene sequence: CDR1 KGHDR, CDR2 SFDVKD. Trimming removed 9 bases from V and 3 bases from J; junction bases left unmatched: 7. TCRdb's table, derived via immunoSEQ multiplex PCR, lists solely in-frame clones and lacks some. The repertoire has some 390,000 clones, approximately 91% of them found once; the top ten carry roughly 1.6%. This clonotype was obtained from a woman aged 40-49 years with COVID-19, enrolled during active disease. This chain uses TRBV24-1 with TRBJ2-7, with 10 bases matching TRBD1. Sample: peripheral blood. CDR3 amino acids: CATATGQGHYEQYF. CDR3 nucleotide sequence: TGTGCCACCGCAACGGGACAGGGGCACTACGAGCAGTACTTC.